This T cell receptor (beta chain) was recovered during a study of neurological immune-mediated disorders (dated by TCRdb to the late 2010s). The study in broad terms: Peripheral blood TCR-beta repertoires from patients with HTLV-I-associated myelopathy (HAM/TSP), patients with multiple sclerosis, and healthy controls were compared in the study using UMI-based sequencing. Alongside PBMC samples, the set of some 98 TCR-beta libraries contained longitudinal samples, technical triplicates, and paired CD4+ and CD8+ T-cell subsets that had been sorted. The cohort was made up of approximately 65 subjects, consisting of roughly 15 HAM/TSP patients, about 34 multiple sclerosis patients and around 20 healthy controls. The research as a whole found: Expanded clones from different subjects shared no identical CDR3 amino acid sequences, which suggests that TCR-beta repertoires were private in all groups. TCR clonal expansion was highest in HAM/TSP patients and lowest in MS patients, with MS patients falling below even healthy controls.

To synthesize cDNA, template-switch 5'RACE was performed with a primer carrying a 10-nucleotide random unique molecular identifier so that each TCR transcript was tagged. Every sequencing run yielded over 190 million TCR-beta sequences covering 15-18 subjects. The RNeasy kit was used to extract total RNA. The KAPA Real-time Library Amplification kit was used to amplify TCR-beta VDJ regions with primers for the TCR constant region and the 5'RACE anchor. A first PCR added sample indexes and Illumina adaptors, after which a second PCR increased the library yield. After purification with Ampure beads, the TCR product of roughly 650 bp was size-selected on a 2% E-gel SizeSelection system. Before pooling, library quality was checked on a Bioanalyzer, concentration was measured with Qubit, and libraries were quantified with the Kapa Library Quantification kit. An Illumina HiSeq 2500 sequenced the libraries paired-end 2 x 150 bp. To increase sequence diversity, roughly 24-32% phiX was spiked into each library pool. Per the original workflow: Quality-filtered reads were processed with the UMI-based MiGEC pipeline, and over 85% of raw TCR sequences were removed by the MiGEC pipeline during error correction. IMGT germline references were used for alignment of VDJ genes, and clonotypes were defined by a unique CDR3 amino acid sequence together with V-J genes. Clonal expansion, Shannon diversity and CDR3 relatedness (CalcPairwiseDistances, ClusterSamples) were evaluated with VDJtools, and phylogenetic trees were built with CLCbio workbench. A clone was classed as expanded if it had 8 or more unique UMIs, a cutoff based on coefficient-of-variation modelling across technical triplicates. TCRdb passed the public sequencing reads through fastp at Q25 and MiXCR, retaining productive beta sequences. Each CDR3 protein gets just one entry, which takes the most common genes and DNA from the rows behind it. The V and J calls, along with clone size, are taken from TCRdb and not from the paper's own processing. This sample lists fewer than 30,000 distinct CDR3 sequences; more than 10% were detected once. The top ten clonotypes cover under 15% of the sample.

Trimming at the junction amounts to 2 bases on V and 2 bases on J, and the germline ends lie 6 bases apart. Including cysteine and phenylalanine, the CDR3 has 13 amino acids. The sequence is cut down to CDR3 DNA, 39 bases in frame from base 1. Per the germline V gene (reference sequence), LGHDT is the CDR1 and YNNKEL is the CDR2. There are many counts of this clonotype. It lacks a known antigen. Base quality data are lacking; no much larger clone is found one base away. For unsorted PBMC libraries, 2 million PBMCs were used after storage in RNAlater at -80 degrees C until RNA extraction. Peripheral blood was subjected to Ficoll-Hypaque density gradient centrifugation to isolate PBMCs, which were then cryopreserved in liquid nitrogen.

The TCR sequence derives from a woman between 55 and 75 years old with HTLV-1-associated myelopathy (HAM/TSP). Sequencing was carried out using PBMCs. The sequence joins TRBV3-1 to TRBJ1-2; the D gene cannot be named for sure. For the CDR3, the sequence is CASSQRENYGYTF. The nucleotide sequence reads TGTGCCAGCAGCCAAAGGGAGAACTATGGCTACACCTTC.